Sequencing of this T cell receptor (beta chain) was carried out in a study of blood T cell repertoires in COVID-19. This CDR3 has 11 amino acids. V was cut by 3 bases and J by 7 bases, with 6 bases left in between. Germline loops: CDR1 SGHVS, CDR2 FQNEAQ. The authors' processing: Amplification from reference gene primers served as the basis for estimated nucleated cell counts. Repertoires were generated with immunoSEQ multiplex PCR, while TCRdb's copy carries only in-frame clones and drops some. V, J and clone size derive from that table, while D and trimming were established from the DNA sequence. The sample consists of about 15,000 clones, 70% to 90% of them appearing once.

The chain recombines TRBV7-8 with TRBJ1-2; D might be TRBD1 (6 bases). This receptor was obtained from a man aged 55 to 70 with acute or convalescent COVID-19. Sequenced: peripheral blood. The CDR3 region has the DNA TGTGCCAGCAGCTTGGGGGCTGGCTACACCTTC. Its translation: CASSLGAGYTF.